This record covers a single TCR beta chain. In its sample, this clone was seen once. What this receptor recognizes is not known. The sample holds no much larger clone one base away, and base qualities are not on file. At one collaborating source in Seattle, patients were enrolled during active infection and were followed longitudinally through the course of disease. The collaborating institutions used their own protocols to collect whole blood in K2EDTA tubes. For TCRbeta analysis, collaborators shipped samples as frozen whole blood, isolated PBMCs, or DNA extracted from either of those sample types. The immunoSEQ Assay, a bias-controlled multiplex PCR, was used to amplify TCRbeta CDR3 regions from genomic DNA. Processing in the source paper ran as follows. Nucleated cell counts per sample were estimated from amplification of reference gene primers within the assay. To quantify the absolute abundance of each unique TCRbeta CDR3 rearrangement, sequence reads were collapsed and filtered. For each sample, productive Simpson clonality was calculated by taking the square root of Simpson's diversity index across productive rearrangements. Here the immuneACCESS table is served through TCRdb, limited to in-frame sequences with V and J called. Missing clones are a known gap in these copies; in checked studies unresolved V genes cover under half, and the rest lacks a known reason. Clone size and V and J calls were adopted from that table, with D and trimming inferred from the DNA. The sample data list approximately 290,000 clones, and about 80% of these were observed just once. In total, the top ten clones hold approximately 15% of the sample.

The sample comes from a study of blood T cell repertoires in COVID-19 (dated by TCRdb to the early 2020s). About the investigation overall: Collaborator samples came from the United States, Italy and Spain and covered acute and convalescent phases of COVID-19. The prospective study material was composed of cDNA or gDNA derived from T cells, B-cell-depleted T cells, or PBMCs. Subjects who had been exposed to COVID-19, were actively infected with it, or had recovered from it provided the deeply sampled blood TCRbeta repertoires that made up the dataset. The repertoires were released in a freely available public database intended as a resource for research on the immune response to SARS-CoV-2. Samples came from the ongoing ImmuneRACE study (first 160 participants) plus 1,254 subjects from 6 global collaborators. The sample metadata nearly always contained a de-identified subject ID, COVID-19 status, age in years and sex. HLA class I and class II types, where available, came from metadata supplied by the sample provider rather than from assay-based typing. General findings and caveats noted by the study authors: The amount of clinical and demographic metadata varied by source and participant and was provided uncurated.

The TCR originated in a person aged 65 to 79 with COVID-19, enrolled during active disease. The sequencing sample was made of peripheral blood.

For the CDR3, the sequence is CASSIPSGRAEDTQYF. The DNA sequence is TGTGCCAGTAGTATCCCTAGCGGGAGGGCCGAAGATACGCAGTATTTT. The sequence joins TRBV19 to TRBJ2-3, and TRBD2 aligns with 12 junction nucleotides. The CDR3 holds 16 amino acids from the cysteine to the phenylalanine. Only the CDR3 DNA stays, 48 bases, in frame from base 1. Trimmed from V: 3 bases; trimmed from J: 5 bases; junction bases lacking a gene match: 6. The germline V gene (reference sequence) specifies LNHDA as CDR1 and SQIVND as CDR2.